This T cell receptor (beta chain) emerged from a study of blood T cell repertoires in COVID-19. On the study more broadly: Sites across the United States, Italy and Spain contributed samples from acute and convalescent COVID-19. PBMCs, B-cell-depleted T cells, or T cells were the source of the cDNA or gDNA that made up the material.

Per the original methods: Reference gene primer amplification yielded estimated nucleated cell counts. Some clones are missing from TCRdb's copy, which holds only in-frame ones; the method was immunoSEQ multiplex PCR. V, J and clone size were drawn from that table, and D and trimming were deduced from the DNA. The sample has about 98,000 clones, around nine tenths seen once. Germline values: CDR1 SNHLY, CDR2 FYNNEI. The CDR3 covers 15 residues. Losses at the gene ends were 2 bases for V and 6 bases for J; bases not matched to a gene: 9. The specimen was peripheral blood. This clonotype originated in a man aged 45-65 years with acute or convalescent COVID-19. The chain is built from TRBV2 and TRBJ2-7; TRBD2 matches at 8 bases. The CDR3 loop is CASSETGGDRGEQYF. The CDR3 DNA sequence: TGTGCCAGCAGTGAAACGGGGGGGGATAGGGGCGAGCAGTACTTC.